This TCR beta chain was documented in a study of control samples from healthy donors and cancer patients. V was pared by 5 bases and J by 2 bases, with 9 bases between. The CDR3 has 13 residues. Per germline, CDR1 SGHAT and CDR2 FQNNGV. Method: immunoSEQ multiplex PCR; TCRdb's copy keeps in-frame clones and lacks some. The sample shows some 100,000 clones, more than 90% of them seen only once. The receptor's source is a human donor in good health. The donor label of this sample is uncertain. Material: blood. J is TRBJ1-2 and V is TRBV11-2; maybe TRBD1 (5 bases). CDR3 protein: CASSDGHNYGYTF. For the CDR3, the DNA is TGTGCCAGCAGCGACGGACACAACTATGGCTACACCTTC.